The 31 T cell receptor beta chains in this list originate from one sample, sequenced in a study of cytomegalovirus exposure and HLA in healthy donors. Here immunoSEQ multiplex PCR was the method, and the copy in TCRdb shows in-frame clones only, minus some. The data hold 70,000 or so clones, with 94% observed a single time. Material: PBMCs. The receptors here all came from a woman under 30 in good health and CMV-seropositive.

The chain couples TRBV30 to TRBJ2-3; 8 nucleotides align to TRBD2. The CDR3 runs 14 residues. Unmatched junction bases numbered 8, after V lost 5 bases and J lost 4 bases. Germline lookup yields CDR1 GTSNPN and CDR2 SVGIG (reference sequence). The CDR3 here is CAWGAGGAADTQYF. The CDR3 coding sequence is TGTGCCTGGGGGGCCGGGGGGGCCGCAGATACGCAGTATTTT. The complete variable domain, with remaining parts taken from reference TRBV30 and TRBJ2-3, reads SQTIHQWPATLVQPVGSPLSLECTVEGTSNPNLYWYRQAAGRGLQLLFYSVGIGQISSEVPQNLSASRPQDRQFILSSKKLLLSDSGFYLCAWGAGGAADTQYFGPGTRLTVL.

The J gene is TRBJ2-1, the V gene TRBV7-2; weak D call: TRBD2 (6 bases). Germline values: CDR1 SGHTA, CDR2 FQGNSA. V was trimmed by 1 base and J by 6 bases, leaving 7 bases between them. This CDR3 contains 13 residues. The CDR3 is CASSLGGGNEQFF. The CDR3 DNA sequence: TGTGCCAGCAGCTTAGGGGGAGGCAATGAGCAGTTCTTC.

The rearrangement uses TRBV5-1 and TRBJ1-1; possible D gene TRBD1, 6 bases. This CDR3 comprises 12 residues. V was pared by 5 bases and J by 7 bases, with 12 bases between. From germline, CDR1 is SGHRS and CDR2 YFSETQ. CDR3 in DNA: TGCGCCAGCAGAAACACAGGGAATGAAGCTTTCTTT. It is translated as CASRNTGNEAFF.

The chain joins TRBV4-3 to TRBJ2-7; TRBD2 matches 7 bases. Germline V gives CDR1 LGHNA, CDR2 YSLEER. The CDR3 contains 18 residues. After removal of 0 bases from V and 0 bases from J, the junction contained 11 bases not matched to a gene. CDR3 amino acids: CASSQDRVAGGSSYEQYF. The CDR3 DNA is TGCGCCAGCAGCCAAGATCGGGTTGCAGGCGGGAGCTCCTACGAGCAGTACTTC.

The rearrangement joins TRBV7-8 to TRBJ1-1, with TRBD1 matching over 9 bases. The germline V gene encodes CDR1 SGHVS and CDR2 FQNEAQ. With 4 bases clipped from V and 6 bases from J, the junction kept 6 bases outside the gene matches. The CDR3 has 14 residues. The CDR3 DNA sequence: TGTGCCAGCAGCTACCTCGGACAGGGGCCTGAAGCTTTCTTT. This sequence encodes CASSYLGQGPEAFF.

The CDR3 spells CASSPGTGAQYF. The CDR3 DNA sequence: TGTGCCAGCAGTCCCGGGACAGGCGCCCAGTACTTC. This rearrangement joins TRBV6-5 to TRBJ2-5; TRBD1 matches 8 bases. The V segment lost 5 bases and the J segment 9 bases; nucleotides outside the gene matches: 5. CDR1 is MNHEY, CDR2 SVGAGI, per germline. The CDR3 covers 12 residues.

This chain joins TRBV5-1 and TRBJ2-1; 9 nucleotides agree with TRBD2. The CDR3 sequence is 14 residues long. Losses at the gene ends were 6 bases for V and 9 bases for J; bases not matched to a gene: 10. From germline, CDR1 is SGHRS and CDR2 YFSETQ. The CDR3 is CASTPRGGGAEQFF. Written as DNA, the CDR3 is TGCGCCAGCACCCCACGGGGCGGGGGGGCTGAGCAGTTCTTC.

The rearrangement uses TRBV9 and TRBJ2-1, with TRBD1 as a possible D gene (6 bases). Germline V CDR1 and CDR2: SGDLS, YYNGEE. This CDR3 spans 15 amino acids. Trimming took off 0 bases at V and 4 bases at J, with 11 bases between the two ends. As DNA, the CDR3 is TGTGCCAGCAGCGTAGAACAGGGCCTATACAATGAGCAGTTCTTC. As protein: CASSVEQGLYNEQFF. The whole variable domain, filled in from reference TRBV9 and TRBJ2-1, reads DSGVTQTPKHLITATGQRVTLRCSPRSGDLSVYWYQQSLDQGLQFLIQYYNGEERAKGNILERFSAQQFPDLHSELNLSSLELGDSALYFCASSVEQGLYNEQFFGPGTRLTVL.

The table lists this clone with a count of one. The CDR3 loop reads CASSPQQGHNYGYTF. The CDR3 DNA is TGTGCCAGCAGTCCCCAACAGGGACACAACTATGGCTACACCTTC. This chain connects TRBV6-1 to TRBJ1-2, with a weak D call TRBD1 (6 bases). CDR3 size: 15 residues. The V and J ends lost 5 bases and 2 bases respectively, with 15 bases between them. Per the germline V gene, CDR1 is MNHNS and CDR2 is SASEGT.

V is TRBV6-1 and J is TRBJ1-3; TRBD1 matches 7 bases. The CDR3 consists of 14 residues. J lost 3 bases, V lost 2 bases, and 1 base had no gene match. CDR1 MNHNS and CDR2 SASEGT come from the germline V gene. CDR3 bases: TGTGCCAGCAGTGAACCAGGGGGTGGAAACACCATATATTTT. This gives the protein CASSEPGGGNTIYF.

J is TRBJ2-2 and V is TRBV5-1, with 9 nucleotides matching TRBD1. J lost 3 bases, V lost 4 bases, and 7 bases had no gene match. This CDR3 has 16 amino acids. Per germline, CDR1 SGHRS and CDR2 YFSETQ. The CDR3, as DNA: TGCGCCAGCAGCCACCCCCGGGACAGGGACACCGGGGAGCTGTTTTTT. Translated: CASSHPRDRDTGELFF. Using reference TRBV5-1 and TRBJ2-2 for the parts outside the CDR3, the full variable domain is KAGVTQTPRYLIKTRGQQVTLSCSPISGHRSVSWYQQTPGQGLQFLFEYFSETQRNKGNFPGRFSGRQFSNSRSEMNVSTLELGDSALYLCASSHPRDRDTGELFFGEGSRLTVL.

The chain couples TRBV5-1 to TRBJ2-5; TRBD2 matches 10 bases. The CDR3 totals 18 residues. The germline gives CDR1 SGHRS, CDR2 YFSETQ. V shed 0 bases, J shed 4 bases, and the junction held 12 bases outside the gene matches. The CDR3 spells CASSLGLAGDYSTETQYF. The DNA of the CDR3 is TGCGCCAGCAGCTTGGGGCTAGCGGGAGATTATAGTACAGAGACCCAGTACTTC. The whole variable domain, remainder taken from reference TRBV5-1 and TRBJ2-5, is KAGVTQTPRYLIKTRGQQVTLSCSPISGHRSVSWYQQTPGQGLQFLFEYFSETQRNKGNFPGRFSGRQFSNSRSEMNVSTLELGDSALYLCASSLGLAGDYSTETQYFGPGTRLLVL.

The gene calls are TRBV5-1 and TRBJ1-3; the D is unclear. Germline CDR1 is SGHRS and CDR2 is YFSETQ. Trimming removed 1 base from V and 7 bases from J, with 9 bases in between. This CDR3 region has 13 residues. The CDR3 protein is CASSLSGDNTIYF. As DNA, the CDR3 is TGCGCCAGCAGCTTGAGCGGCGACAACACCATATATTTT.

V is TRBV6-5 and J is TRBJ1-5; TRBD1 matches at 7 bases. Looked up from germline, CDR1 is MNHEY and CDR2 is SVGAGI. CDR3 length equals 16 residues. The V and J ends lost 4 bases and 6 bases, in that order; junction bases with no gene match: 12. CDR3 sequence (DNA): TGTGCCAGCAGTTCGGACAGGAACGCCCAGGGTCAGCCCCAGCATTTT. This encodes CASSSDRNAQGQPQHF.

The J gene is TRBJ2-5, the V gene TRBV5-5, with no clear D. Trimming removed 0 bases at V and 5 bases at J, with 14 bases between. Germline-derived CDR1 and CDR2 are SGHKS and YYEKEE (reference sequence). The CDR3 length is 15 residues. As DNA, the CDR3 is TGTGCCAGCAGCTTGGACGATTACGGTGCTGAGACCCAGTACTTC. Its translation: CASSLDDYGAETQYF.

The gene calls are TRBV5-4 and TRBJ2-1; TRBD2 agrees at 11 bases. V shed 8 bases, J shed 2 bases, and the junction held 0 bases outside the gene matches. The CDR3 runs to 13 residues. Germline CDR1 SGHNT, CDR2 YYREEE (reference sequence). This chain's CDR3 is CASSGRAYNEQFF. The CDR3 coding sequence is TGTGCCAGTAGCGGGAGGGCCTACAATGAGCAGTTCTTC.

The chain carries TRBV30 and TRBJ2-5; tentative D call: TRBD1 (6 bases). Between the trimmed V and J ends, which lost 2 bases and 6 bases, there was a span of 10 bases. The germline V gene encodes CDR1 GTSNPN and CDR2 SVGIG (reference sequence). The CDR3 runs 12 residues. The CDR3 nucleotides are TGTGCCTGGAGTACAGGGTTACAGACCCAGTACTTC. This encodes CAWSTGLQTQYF.

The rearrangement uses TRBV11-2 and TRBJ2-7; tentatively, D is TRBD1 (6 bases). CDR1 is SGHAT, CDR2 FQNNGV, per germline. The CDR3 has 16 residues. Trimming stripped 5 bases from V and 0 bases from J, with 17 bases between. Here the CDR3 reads CASSVTRGPSSYEQYF. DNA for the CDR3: TGTGCCAGCAGCGTAACCAGGGGACCCAGCTCCTACGAGCAGTACTTC.

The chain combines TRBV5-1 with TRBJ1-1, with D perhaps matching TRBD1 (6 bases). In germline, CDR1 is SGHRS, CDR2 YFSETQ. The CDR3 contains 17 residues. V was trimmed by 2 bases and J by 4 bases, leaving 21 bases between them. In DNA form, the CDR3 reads TGCGCCAGCAGCTTCTCCCCGGTGGGGGGGGCTAGCACTGAAGCTTTCTTT. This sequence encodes CASSFSPVGGASTEAFF.

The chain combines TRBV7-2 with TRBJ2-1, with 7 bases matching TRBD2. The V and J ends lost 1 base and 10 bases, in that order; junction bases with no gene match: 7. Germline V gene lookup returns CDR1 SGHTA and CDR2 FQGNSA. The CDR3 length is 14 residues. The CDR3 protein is CASSLGLAMGEQFF. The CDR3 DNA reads TGTGCCAGCAGCTTAGGACTAGCAATGGGGGAGCAGTTCTTC.

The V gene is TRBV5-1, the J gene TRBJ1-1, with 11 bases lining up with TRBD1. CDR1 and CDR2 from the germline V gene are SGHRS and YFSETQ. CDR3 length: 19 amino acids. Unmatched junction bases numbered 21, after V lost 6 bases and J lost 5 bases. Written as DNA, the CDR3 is TGCGCCAGCAACCCCGTAAAAGGACAGGGGGCGTTTATGTTAACTGAAGCTTTCTTT. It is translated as CASNPVKGQGAFMLTEAFF.

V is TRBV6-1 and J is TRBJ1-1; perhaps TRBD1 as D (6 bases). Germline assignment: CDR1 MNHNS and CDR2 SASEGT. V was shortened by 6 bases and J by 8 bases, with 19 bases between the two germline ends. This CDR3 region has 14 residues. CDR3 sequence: CASRDPGQWDEAFF. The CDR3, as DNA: TGTGCCAGCAGGGATCCCGGACAGTGGGACGAAGCTTTCTTT.

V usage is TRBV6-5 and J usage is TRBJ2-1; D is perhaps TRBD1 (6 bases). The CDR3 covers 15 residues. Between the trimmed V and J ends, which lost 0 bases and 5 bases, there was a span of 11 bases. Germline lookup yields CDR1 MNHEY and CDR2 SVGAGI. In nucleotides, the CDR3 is TGTGCCAGCAGTTACTCCGGGACATGGAACAATGAGCAGTTCTTC. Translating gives CASSYSGTWNNEQFF.

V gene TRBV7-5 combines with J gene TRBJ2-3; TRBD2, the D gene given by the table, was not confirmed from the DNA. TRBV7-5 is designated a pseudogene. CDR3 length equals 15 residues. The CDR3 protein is CARSLNSGFTDTQYF. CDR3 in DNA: TGTGCCAGAAGCTTAAATAGCGGATTCACAGATACGCAGTATTTT.

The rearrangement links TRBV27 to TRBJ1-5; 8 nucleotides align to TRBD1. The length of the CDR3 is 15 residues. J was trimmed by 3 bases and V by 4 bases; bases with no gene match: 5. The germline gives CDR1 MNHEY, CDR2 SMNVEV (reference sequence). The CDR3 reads CASSSGTGDNQPQHF. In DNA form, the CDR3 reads TGTGCCAGCAGTTCCGGGACAGGTGACAATCAGCCCCAGCATTTT.

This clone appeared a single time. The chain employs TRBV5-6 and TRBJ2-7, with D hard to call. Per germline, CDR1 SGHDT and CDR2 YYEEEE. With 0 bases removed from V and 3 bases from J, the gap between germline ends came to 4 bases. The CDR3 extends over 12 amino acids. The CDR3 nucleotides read TGTGCCAGCAGCTTGGCCCTCTACGAGCAGTACTTC. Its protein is CASSLALYEQYF. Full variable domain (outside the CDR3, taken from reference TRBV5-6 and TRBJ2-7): DAGVTQSPTHLIKTRGQQVTLRCSPKSGHDTVSWYQQALGQGPQFIFQYYEEEERQRGNFPDRFSGHQFPNYSSELNVNALLLGDSALYLCASSLALYEQYFGPGTRLTVT.

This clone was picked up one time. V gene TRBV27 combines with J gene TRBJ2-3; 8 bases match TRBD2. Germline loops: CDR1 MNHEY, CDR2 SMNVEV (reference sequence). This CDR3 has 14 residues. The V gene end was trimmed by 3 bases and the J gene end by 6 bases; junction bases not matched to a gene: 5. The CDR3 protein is CASSLGGGGDTQYF. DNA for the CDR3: TGTGCCAGCAGTTTGGGCGGCGGGGGGGATACGCAGTATTTT.

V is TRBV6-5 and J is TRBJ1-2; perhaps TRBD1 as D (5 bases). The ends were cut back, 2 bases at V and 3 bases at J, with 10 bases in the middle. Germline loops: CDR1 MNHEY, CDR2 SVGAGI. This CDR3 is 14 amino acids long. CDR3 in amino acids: CASSYGGGDYGYTF. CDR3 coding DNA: TGTGCCAGCAGTTACGGGGGAGGTGACTATGGCTACACCTTC.

This CDR3 is CASSRTYATEAFF. The CDR3 region has the DNA TGCGCCAGCAGCCGAACCTATGCCACTGAAGCTTTCTTT. V is TRBV4-3 and J is TRBJ1-1; D remains unclear. CDR3 size: 13 residues. Germline V gene sequence: CDR1 LGHNA, CDR2 YSLEER. The V end lost 4 bases, the J end lost 4 bases, and 10 bases lay between the germline ends.

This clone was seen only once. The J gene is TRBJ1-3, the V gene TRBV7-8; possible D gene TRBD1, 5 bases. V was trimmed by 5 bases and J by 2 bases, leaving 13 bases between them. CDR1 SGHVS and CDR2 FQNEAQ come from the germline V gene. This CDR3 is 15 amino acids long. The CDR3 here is CASSPGRGTGNTIYF. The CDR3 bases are TGTGCCAGCAGCCCTGGTCGGGGGACTGGAAACACCATATATTTT.

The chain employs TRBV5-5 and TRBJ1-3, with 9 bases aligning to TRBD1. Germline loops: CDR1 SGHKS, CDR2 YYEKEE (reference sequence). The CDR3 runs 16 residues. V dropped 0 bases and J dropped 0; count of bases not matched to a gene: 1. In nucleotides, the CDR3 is TGTGCCAGCAGCTTGGGGACAGGGGTCTCTGGAAACACCATATATTTT. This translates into CASSLGTGVSGNTIYF.